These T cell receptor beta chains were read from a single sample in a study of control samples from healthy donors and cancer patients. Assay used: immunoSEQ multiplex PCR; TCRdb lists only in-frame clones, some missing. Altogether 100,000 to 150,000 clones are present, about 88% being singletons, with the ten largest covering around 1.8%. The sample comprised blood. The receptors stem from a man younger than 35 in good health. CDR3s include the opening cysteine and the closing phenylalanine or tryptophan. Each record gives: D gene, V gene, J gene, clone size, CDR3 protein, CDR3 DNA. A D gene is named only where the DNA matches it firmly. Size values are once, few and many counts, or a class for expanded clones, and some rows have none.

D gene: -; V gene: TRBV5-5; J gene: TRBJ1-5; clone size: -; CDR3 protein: CASSLIPNQPQHF; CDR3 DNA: TGTGCCAGCAGCTTGATCCCTAATCAGCCCCAGCATTTT
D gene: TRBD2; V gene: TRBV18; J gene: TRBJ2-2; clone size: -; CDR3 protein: CASSPLAGVTGELFF; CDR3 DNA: TGTGCCAGCTCACCGTTAGCGGGAGTAACCGGGGAGCTGTTTTTT
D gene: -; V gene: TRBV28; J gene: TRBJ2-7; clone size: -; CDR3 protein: CASSFPLNGAYEQYF; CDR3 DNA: TGTGCCAGCAGTTTTCCACTTAATGGGGCCTACGAGCAGTACTTC
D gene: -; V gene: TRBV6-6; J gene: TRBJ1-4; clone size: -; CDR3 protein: CASTRQAGEKLFF; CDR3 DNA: TGTGCCAGCACCCGACAGGCGGGTGAAAAACTGTTTTTT
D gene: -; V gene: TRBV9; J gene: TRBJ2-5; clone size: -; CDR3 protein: CASSRRTGGETQYF; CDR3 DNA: TGTGCCAGCAGCAGACGGACAGGAGGGGAGACCCAGTACTTC
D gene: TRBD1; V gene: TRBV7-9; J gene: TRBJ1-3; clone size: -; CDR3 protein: CASSYRGGNTIYF; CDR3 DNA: TGTGCCAGCAGCTACAGGGGAGGAAACACCATATATTTT
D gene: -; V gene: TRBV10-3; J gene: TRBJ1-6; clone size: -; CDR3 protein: CAISESQGRNSPLHF; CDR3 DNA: TGTGCCATCAGTGAGTCACAGGGAAGAAATTCACCCCTCCACTTT
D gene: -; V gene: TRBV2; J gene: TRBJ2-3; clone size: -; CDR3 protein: CASSEAEHRTDTQYF; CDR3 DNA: TGTGCCAGCAGTGAAGCTGAACACAGAACAGATACGCAGTATTTT
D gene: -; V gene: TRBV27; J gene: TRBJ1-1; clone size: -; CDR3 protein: CASSTRGGITEAFF; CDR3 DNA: TGTGCCAGCAGTACCAGAGGGGGGATAACTGAAGCTTTCTTT
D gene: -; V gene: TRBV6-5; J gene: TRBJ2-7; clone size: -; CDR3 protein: CASFPGLSSYEQYF; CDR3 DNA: TGTGCCAGCTTCCCGGGACTGAGCTCCTACGAGCAGTACTTC
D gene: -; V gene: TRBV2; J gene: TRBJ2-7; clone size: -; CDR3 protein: CASIETSYEQYF; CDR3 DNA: TGTGCCAGCATTGAAACATCCTACGAGCAGTACTTC
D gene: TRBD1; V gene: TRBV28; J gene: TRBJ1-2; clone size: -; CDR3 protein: CASSPGQGANYGYTF; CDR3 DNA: TGTGCCAGCAGTCCTGGACAGGGGGCGAATTATGGCTACACCTTC
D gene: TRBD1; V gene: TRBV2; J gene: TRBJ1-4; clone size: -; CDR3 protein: CASRTNRGPNEKLFF; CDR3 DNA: TGTGCCAGCAGAACTAACAGGGGACCTAATGAAAAACTGTTTTTT
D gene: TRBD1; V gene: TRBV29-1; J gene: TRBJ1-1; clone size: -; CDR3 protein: CSVDVDRGVTEAFF; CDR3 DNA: TGCAGCGTTGATGTGGACAGGGGAGTAACTGAAGCTTTCTTT
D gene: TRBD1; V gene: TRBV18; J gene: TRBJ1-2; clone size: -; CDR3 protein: CASSPGTGGGGYTF; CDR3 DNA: TGTGCCAGCTCACCCGGGACAGGGGGCGGCGGCTACACCTTC
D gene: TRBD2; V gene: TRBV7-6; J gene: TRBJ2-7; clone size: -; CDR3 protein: CASSLGRLAGVLYEQYF; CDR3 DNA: TGTGCCAGCAGCTTAGGCCGGCTCGCGGGAGTGTTGTACGAGCAGTACTTC
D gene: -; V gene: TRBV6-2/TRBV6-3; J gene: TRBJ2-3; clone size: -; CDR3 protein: CASSYRGLTDTQYF; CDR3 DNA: TGTGCCAGCAGTTACCGGGGGTTAACAGATACGCAGTATTTT
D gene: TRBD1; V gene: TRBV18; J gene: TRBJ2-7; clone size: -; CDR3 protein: CASSPRTGEAYEQYF; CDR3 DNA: TGTGCCAGCTCACCGAGGACAGGGGAGGCCTACGAGCAGTACTTC
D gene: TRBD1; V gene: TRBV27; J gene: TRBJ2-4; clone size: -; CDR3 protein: CASSFQGASKNIQYF; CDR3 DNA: TGTGCCAGCAGTTTCCAGGGGGCCTCCAAAAACATTCAGTACTTC
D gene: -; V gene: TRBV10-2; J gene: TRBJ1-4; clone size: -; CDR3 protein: CASSREEKLFF; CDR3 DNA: TGCGCCAGCTCCAGGGAGGAAAAACTGTTTTTT
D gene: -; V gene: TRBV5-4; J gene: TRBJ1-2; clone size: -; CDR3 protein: CASSPREVLFTGYTF; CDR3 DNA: TGTGCCAGCAGCCCCAGGGAAGTATTGTTCACTGGCTACACCTTC
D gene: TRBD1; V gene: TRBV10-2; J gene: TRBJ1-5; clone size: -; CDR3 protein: CASSLTGTGDQPQHF; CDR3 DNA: TGCGCCAGCAGCTTGACCGGGACAGGGGATCAGCCCCAGCATTTT
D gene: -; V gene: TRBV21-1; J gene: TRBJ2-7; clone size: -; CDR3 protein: CASSSEKGTAPREQYF; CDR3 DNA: TGTGCCAGCAGCTCAGAGAAAGGGACAGCGCCTAGAGAGCAGTACTTC
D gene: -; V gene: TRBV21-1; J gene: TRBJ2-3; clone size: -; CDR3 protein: CASSKGVDPADTQYF; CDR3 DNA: TGTGCCAGCAGCAAAGGAGTGGATCCCGCAGATACGCAGTATTTT
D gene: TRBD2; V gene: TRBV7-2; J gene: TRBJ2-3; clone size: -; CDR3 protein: CASSLALTSGSPDTQYF; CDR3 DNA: TGTGCCAGCAGCTTAGCCCTGACTAGCGGGTCCCCAGATACGCAGTATTTT
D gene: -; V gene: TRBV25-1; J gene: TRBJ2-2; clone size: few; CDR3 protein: CASSENGPSTGELFF; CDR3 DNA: TGTGCCAGCAGTGAAAACGGTCCGTCGACCGGGGAGCTGTTTTTT
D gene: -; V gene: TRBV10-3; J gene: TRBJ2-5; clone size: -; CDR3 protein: CAISESGRETQYF; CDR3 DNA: TGTGCCATCAGTGAGTCAGGGCGGGAGACCCAGTACTTC
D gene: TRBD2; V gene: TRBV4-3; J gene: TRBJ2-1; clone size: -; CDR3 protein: CASSLSGRGNEQFF; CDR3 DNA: TGCGCCAGCAGCCTAAGCGGGAGAGGCAATGAGCAGTTCTTC
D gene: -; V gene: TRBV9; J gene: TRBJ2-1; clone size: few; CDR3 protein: CASSPRWGVGGFNEQFF; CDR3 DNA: TGTGCCAGCAGCCCTCGTTGGGGAGTAGGGGGGTTCAATGAGCAGTTCTTC
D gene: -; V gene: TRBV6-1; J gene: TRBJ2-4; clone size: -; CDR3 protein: CASSEPSDGVVFKNIQYF; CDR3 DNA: TGTGCCAGCAGTGAACCCAGCGACGGGGTTGTGTTCAAAAACATTCAGTACTTC
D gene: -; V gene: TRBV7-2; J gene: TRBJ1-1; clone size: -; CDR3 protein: CASSFGGRLNTEAFF; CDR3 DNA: TGTGCCAGCAGCTTCGGGGGGCGGTTGAACACTGAAGCTTTCTTT
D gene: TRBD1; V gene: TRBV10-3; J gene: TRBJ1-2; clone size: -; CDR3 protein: CAISEGDRASYGYTF; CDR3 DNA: TGTGCCATCAGTGAGGGGGACAGGGCGAGCTATGGCTACACCTTC
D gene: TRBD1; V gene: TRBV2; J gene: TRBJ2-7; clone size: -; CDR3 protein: CASSVEGADEQYF; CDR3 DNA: TGTGCCAGCAGTGTCGAGGGGGCTGACGAGCAGTACTTC
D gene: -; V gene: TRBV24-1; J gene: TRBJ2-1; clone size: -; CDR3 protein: CATSDFRVSFEQFF; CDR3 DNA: TGTGCCACCAGTGATTTCCGAGTATCGTTTGAGCAGTTCTTC
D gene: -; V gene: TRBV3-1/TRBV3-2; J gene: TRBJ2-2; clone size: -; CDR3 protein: CASSQDRGAGELFF; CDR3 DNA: TGTGCCAGCAGCCAAGATCGCGGGGCCGGGGAGCTGTTTTTT
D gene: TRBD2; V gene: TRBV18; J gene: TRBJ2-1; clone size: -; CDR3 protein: CASSPVPGLAGGPNEQFF; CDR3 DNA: TGTGCCAGCTCACCAGTTCCGGGACTAGCGGGAGGGCCCAATGAGCAGTTCTTC
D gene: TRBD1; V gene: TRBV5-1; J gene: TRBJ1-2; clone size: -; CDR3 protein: CASSWGTGKVGYTF; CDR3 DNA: TGCGCCAGCAGCTGGGGGACAGGGAAGGTTGGCTACACCTTC
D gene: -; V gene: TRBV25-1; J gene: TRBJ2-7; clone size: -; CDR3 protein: CASSDGASAYSYEQYF; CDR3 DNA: TGTGCCAGCAGTGATGGCGCTAGCGCATACTCCTACGAGCAGTACTTC
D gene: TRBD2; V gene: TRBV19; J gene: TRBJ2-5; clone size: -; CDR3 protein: CASTDRGAGGETQYF; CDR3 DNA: TGTGCCAGTACCGACCGGGGAGCGGGAGGAGAGACCCAGTACTTC
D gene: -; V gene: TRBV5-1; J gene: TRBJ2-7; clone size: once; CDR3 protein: CASSWDTGGLYEQYF; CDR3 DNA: TGCGCCAGCAGCTGGGACACCGGGGGCCTTTACGAGCAGTACTTC
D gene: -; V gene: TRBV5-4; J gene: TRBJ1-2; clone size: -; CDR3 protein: CASSLDVLYGYTF; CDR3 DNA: TGTGCCAGCAGCTTGGATGTCCTTTATGGCTACACCTTC
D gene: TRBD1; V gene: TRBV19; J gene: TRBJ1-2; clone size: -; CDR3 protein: CASSPNPTGGVYGYTF; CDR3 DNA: TGTGCCAGTAGTCCCAATCCGACAGGGGGCGTATATGGCTACACCTTC
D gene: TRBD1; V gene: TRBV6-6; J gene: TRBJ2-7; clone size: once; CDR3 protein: CASSGTGKYF; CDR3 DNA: TGTGCCAGCAGCGGGACAGGGAAGTACTTC
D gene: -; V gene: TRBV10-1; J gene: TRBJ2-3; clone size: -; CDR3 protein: CAQREADTQYF; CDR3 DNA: TGCGCGCAAAGGGAGGCAGATACGCAGTATTTT
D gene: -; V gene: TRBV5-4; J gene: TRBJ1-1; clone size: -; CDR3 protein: CASSTTEYTEAFF; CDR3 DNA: TGTGCCAGCAGCACGACGGAGTACACTGAAGCTTTCTTT
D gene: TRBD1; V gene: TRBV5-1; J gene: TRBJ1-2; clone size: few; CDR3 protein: CASSLQGGNDYGYTF; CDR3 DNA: TGCGCCAGCAGCTTACAGGGGGGTAACGACTATGGCTACACCTTC
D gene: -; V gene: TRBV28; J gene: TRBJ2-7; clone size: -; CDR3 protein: CASSLRDETYEQYF; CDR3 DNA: TGTGCCAGCAGTTTACGGGACGAGACCTACGAGCAGTACTTC
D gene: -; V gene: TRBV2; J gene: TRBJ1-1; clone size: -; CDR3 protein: CASSAEGGSNTEAFF; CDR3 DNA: TGTGCCAGCAGTGCTGAGGGGGGGTCGAACACTGAAGCTTTCTTT
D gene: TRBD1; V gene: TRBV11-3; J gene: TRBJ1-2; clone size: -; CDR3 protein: CASSPRDTGTGSLFYGYTF; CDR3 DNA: TGTGCCAGCAGCCCGAGAGATACCGGGACAGGGTCACTTTTCTATGGCTACACCTTC
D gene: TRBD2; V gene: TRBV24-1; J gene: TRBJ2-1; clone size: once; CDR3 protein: CATSRGTSGRPEQFF; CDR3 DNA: TGTGCCACCAGTCGAGGGACTAGCGGGAGGCCTGAGCAGTTCTTC
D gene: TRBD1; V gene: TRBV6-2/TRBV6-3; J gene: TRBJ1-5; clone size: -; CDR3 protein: CASSFDRAGPNQPQHF; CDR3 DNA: TGTGCCAGCAGTTTCGACAGGGCGGGACCCAATCAGCCCCAGCATTTT
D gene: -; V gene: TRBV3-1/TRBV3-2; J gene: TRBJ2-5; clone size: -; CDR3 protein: CASSQDRLLGETQYF; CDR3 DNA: TGTGCCAGCAGCCAAGATCGGCTACTCGGGGAGACCCAGTACTTC
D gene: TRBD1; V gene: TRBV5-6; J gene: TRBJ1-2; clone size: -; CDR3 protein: CASSPNGRGDYGYTF; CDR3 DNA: TGTGCCAGCAGCCCAAACGGCAGGGGGGACTATGGCTACACCTTC
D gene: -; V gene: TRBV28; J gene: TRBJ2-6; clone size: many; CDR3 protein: CASRISGANVLTF; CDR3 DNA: TGTGCCAGCCGTATCTCTGGGGCCAACGTCCTGACTTTC
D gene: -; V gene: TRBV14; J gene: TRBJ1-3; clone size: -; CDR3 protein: CASLTSGGNTIYF; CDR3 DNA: TGTGCCAGTCTTACTAGCGGTGGAAACACCATATATTTT